This passage covers 14 T cell receptor beta chains from one sample sequenced in a study of blood T cell repertoires in COVID-19. TCRdb keeps only in-frame clones here, not all; method: immunoSEQ multiplex PCR. The sample lists about 220,000 clones; roughly four fifths were seen once. Sequencing was done on a sample of PBMCs or T cells enriched from blood (not recorded which). These receptors were obtained from a woman aged 45-65 years who had been exposed to COVID-19.

The V gene is TRBV29-1, the J gene TRBJ2-3; 9 bases agree with TRBD2. The germline gives CDR1 SQVTM, CDR2 ANQGSEA. The CDR3 is 13 amino acids. V shed 5 bases, J shed 2 bases, and the junction held 2 bases outside the gene matches. The CDR3, as DNA: TGCAGCGTTCTAGCGGGGAACACAGATACGCAGTATTTT. Amino acids: CSVLAGNTDTQYF.

The J gene is TRBJ1-1, the V gene TRBV18, with D tentatively TRBD1 (5 bases). The CDR3 extends over 15 amino acids. In germline, CDR1 is KGHSH, CDR2 LQKENI. Between the trimmed V and J ends, which lost 3 bases and 0 bases, there was a span of 11 bases. CDR3 DNA sequence: TGTGCCAGCTCACCCCTTGGGGGGTTGAACACTGAAGCTTTCTTT. This codes for CASSPLGGLNTEAFF.

A single count supports this clone. The genes are TRBV10-2 and TRBJ2-7; weak D call: TRBD1 (5 bases). The CDR3 has 15 residues. The germline gives CDR1 WSHSY, CDR2 SAAADI. Trimming cost V 6 bases and J 1 base, with 16 bases left between them. The CDR3: CASRFDSHPSYEQYF. The CDR3 region has the DNA TGCGCCAGCAGGTTTGACAGCCATCCGTCCTACGAGCAGTACTTC.

V and J are TRBV7-2 and TRBJ2-4; the match to TRBD1 covers 8 bases. The CDR3 consists of 15 residues. The V gene's germline CDR1 is SGHTA and CDR2 FQGNSA. Trimming took 6 bases from V and 8 from J; bases not matched to a gene: 12. The CDR3 DNA reads TGTGCCAGCAGGTCCGACAGGGGAGTAAGGGACATTCAGTACTTC. This encodes CASRSDRGVRDIQYF.

This sequence joins TRBV7-6 and TRBJ1-3; 7 bases map to TRBD1. There are 14 residues in the CDR3. Germline loops: CDR1 SGHVS, CDR2 FNYEAQ. The trim removed 5 bases at V and 4 bases at J, leaving 5 bases unmatched. CDR3 sequence: CASSPTGVGNTIYF. The DNA for the CDR3 is TGTGCCAGCAGCCCCACAGGGGTCGGAAACACCATATATTTT. Full variable domain (remainder filled in from reference TRBV7-6 and TRBJ1-3): GAGVSQSPRYKVTKRGQDVALRCDPISGHVSLYWYRQALGQGPEFLTYFNYEAQQDKSGLPNDRFSAERPEGSISTLTIQRTEQRDSAMYRCASSPTGVGNTIYFGEGSWLTVV.

The gene calls are TRBV5-1 and TRBJ1-6, with D maybe TRBD1 (5 bases). The CDR3 length is 16 residues. V was clipped by 0 bases and J by 10 bases, with 17 bases between them. Germline loops: CDR1 SGHRS, CDR2 YFSETQ. Written as DNA, the CDR3 is TGCGCCAGCAGCTTGGCGCTCCAGGGTGCCGGATCACCCCTCCACTTT. Protein product: CASSLALQGAGSPLHF.

This chain uses TRBV27 with TRBJ1-2; TRBD1 is a possible D gene (6 bases). The germline V gene encodes CDR1 MNHEY and CDR2 SMNVEV (reference sequence). Trimming removed 5 bases from V and 4 bases from J, with 32 bases in between. The CDR3 is 20 residues long. As DNA, the CDR3 is TGTGCCAGCAGTCCCCCTCTCGGGACAACCTATCGGGGCATCACCTATGGCTACACCTTC. Protein: CASSPPLGTTYRGITYGYTF.

CDR3 sequence reads: CASSPSTGNTEAFF. In DNA, the CDR3 is TGTGCCAGCTCACCCTCGACAGGGAACACTGAAGCTTTCTTT. V is TRBV18 and J is TRBJ1-1; TRBD1 is a possible D gene (6 bases). The germline V and J ends were trimmed by 3 bases and 1 base, with 9 bases remaining between them. This CDR3 spans 14 amino acids. Per the germline V gene, CDR1 is KGHSH and CDR2 is LQKENI.

The CDR3 sequence: CASSHPGGTRGGYTF. The CDR3 region has the DNA TGCGCCAGCAGCCACCCAGGGGGGACCCGGGGTGGCTACACCTTC. The V gene is TRBV4-1, the J gene TRBJ1-2; 7 nucleotides align to TRBD1. This CDR3 comprises 15 residues. Germline V gives CDR1 MGHRA, CDR2 YSYEKL. With V trimmed by 3 bases and J by 7 bases, 11 bases remained unmatched.

The genes are TRBV5-5 and TRBJ1-2; 9 bases map to TRBD1. Trimming cost V 2 bases and J 7 bases; bases outside gene matches: 6. Germline V gene sequence: CDR1 SGHKS, CDR2 YYEKEE (reference sequence). This CDR3 spans 14 amino acids. The CDR3, as DNA: TGTGCCAGCAGCTTAAACAGGGGGCTGGTTGGCTACACCTTC. Its protein product is CASSLNRGLVGYTF.

The chain is built from TRBV9 and TRBJ2-2; possibly TRBD1 for D (5 bases). V was pared by 0 bases and J by 3 bases, with 12 bases between. Germline V gene lookup returns CDR1 SGDLS and CDR2 YYNGEE. This CDR3 contains 16 residues. DNA for the CDR3: TGTGCCAGCAGCGTAGAATTTGAAGGGGACACCGGGGAGCTGTTTTTT. Protein product: CASSVEFEGDTGELFF. Variable domain in full (rest from reference TRBV9 and TRBJ2-2): DSGVTQTPKHLITATGQRVTLRCSPRSGDLSVYWYQQSLDQGLQFLIQYYNGEERAKGNILERFSAQQFPDLHSELNLSSLELGDSALYFCASSVEFEGDTGELFFGEGSRLTVL.

V gene TRBV28 combines with J gene TRBJ2-7; 7 positions match TRBD1. This CDR3 has 14 amino acids. With 8 bases clipped from V and 3 bases from J, the junction kept 10 bases outside the gene matches. The germline gives CDR1 MDHEN, CDR2 SYDVKM. CDR3 amino acids: CASLDPGQNYEQYF. The CDR3 bases are TGTGCCAGCCTTGACCCGGGACAGAACTACGAGCAGTACTTC.

The CDR3 is CAIGAGIGEKLFF. In DNA, the CDR3 is TGTGCCATCGGGGCAGGGATTGGTGAAAAACTGTTTTTT. J is TRBJ1-4 and V is TRBV10-3; D possibly corresponds to TRBD1 (5 bases). The CDR3 has 13 residues. CDR1 is ENHRY and CDR2 is SYGVKD in the germline V gene. Trimming shortened V by 8 bases and J by 7 bases, and 14 bases separated the two germline ends.

This clone was seen only once. The rearrangement links TRBV28 to TRBJ1-5; the D is unclear. Looked up from germline, CDR1 is MDHEN and CDR2 is SYDVKM. Trimming shortened V by 2 bases and J by 1 base, and 9 bases separated the two germline ends. This CDR3 comprises 15 residues. CDR3 amino acids: CASSLSGVSNQPQHF. CDR3 nucleotides: TGTGCCAGCAGTTTAAGCGGGGTAAGCAATCAGCCCCAGCATTTT.